This TCR beta chain was retrieved from a study of blood T cell repertoires in COVID-19. As for the study in general: Acute and convalescent COVID-19 specimens originated in the United States, Italy and Spain.

Those who participated ranged in age from roughly 18 to 89 years and resided in about two dozen US areas. Participants reported their clinical history, and cohort assignment relied on those reports. Original data processing: Amplification from reference gene primers served as the basis for estimated nucleated cell counts. This table comes from immunoSEQ multiplex PCR, and its TCRdb copy is limited to in-frame clones, with some not included. V and J calls and clone size are as listed in that table; D and trimming were resolved from the DNA. The data show around 300,000 clones, around nine tenths seen once. V was clipped by 4 bases and J by 9 bases, with 16 bases between them. CDR3 length: 14 residues. Germline assignment: CDR1 KGHSH and CDR2 LQKENI.

The specimen was PBMCs or T cells enriched from blood (not recorded which). The clonotype originates from an older woman in a cohort exposed to, infected with or recovered from COVID-19 (not recorded which). V is TRBV18 and J is TRBJ2-1; D unclear. The CDR3: CASSHKGEAGEQFF. DNA of the CDR3: TGTGCCAGCTCACATAAAGGCGAGGCTGGTGAGCAGTTCTTC.